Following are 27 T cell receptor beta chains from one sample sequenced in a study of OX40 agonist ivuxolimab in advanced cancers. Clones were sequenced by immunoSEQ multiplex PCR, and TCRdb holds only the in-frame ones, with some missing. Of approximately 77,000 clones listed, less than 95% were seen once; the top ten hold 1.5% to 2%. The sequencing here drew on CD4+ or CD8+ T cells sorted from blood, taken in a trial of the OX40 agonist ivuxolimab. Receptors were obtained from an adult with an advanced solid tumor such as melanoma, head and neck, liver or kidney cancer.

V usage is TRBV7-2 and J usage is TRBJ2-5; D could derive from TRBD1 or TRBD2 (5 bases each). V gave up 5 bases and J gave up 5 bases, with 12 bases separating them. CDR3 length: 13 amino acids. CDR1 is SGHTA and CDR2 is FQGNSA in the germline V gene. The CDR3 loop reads CASSAGAWETQYF. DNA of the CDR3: TGTGCCAGCAGCGCCGGGGCCTGGGAGACCCAGTACTTC.

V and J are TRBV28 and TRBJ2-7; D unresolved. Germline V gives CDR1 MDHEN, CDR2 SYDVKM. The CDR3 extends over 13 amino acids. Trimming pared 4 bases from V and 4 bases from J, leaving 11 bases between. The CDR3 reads CASSWGTLYEQYF. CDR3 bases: TGTGCCAGCAGTTGGGGTACTCTGTACGAGCAGTACTTC.

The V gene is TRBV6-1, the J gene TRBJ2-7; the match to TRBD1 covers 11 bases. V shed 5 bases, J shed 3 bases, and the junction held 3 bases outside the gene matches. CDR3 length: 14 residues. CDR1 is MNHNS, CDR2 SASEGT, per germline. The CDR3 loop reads CASSRDRGYYEQYF. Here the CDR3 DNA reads TGTGCCAGCAGTCGGGACAGGGGGTACTACGAGCAGTACTTC.

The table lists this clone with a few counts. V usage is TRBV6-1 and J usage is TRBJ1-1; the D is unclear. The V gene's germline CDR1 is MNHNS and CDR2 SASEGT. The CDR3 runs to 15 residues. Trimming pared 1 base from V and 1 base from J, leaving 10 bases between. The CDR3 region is CASSEGWNTNTEAFF. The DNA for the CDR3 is TGTGCCAGCAGTGAAGGGTGGAATACGAACACTGAAGCTTTCTTT.

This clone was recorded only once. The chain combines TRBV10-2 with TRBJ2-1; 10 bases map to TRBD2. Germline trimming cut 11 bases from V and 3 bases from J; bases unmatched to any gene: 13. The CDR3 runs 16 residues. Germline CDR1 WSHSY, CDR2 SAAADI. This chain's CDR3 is CASTGASGSVYNEQFF. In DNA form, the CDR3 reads TGCGCCTCCACCGGGGCTAGCGGGAGCGTCTACAATGAGCAGTTCTTC.

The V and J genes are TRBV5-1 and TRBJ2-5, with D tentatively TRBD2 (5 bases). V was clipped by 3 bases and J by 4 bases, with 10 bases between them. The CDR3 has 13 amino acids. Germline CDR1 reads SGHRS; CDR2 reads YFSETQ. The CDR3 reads CASSSAGTETQYF. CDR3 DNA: TGCGCCAGCAGCTCGGCGGGCACAGAGACCCAGTACTTC.

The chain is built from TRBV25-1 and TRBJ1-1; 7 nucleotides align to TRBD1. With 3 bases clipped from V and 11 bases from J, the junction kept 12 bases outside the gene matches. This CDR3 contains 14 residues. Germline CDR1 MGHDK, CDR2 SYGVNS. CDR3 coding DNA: TGTGCCAGCAGTGAGACAGGGCTGGAATTGAGGGCTTTCTTT. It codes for CASSETGLELRAFF.

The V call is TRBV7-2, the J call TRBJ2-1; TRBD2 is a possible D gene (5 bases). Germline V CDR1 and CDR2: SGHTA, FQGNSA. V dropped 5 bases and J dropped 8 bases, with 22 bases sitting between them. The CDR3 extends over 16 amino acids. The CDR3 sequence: CASSRGWTVLNDEQFF. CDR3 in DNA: TGTGCCAGCAGCCGAGGGTGGACTGTCCTAAACGATGAGCAGTTCTTC. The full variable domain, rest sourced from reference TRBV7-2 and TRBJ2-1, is GAGVSQSPSNKVTEKGKDVELRCDPISGHTALYWYRQSLGQGLEFLIYFQGNSAPDKSGLPSDRFSAERTGGSVSTLTIQRTQQEDSAVYLCASSRGWTVLNDEQFFGPGTRLTVL.

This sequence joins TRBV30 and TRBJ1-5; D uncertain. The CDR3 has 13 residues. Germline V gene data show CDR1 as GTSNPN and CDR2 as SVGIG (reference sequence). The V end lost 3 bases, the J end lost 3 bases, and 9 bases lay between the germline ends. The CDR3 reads CAWRGNPNQPQHF. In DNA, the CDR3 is TGTGCCTGGAGGGGGAATCCCAATCAGCCCCAGCATTTT.

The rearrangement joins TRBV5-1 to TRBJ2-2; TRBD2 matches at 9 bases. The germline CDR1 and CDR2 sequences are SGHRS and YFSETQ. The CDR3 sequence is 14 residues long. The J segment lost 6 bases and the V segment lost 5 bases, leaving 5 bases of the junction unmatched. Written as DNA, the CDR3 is TGCGCCAGCAGTCCTATAGCGGGAGCCGGGGAGCTGTTTTTT. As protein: CASSPIAGAGELFF. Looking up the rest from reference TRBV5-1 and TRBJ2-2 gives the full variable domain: KAGVTQTPRYLIKTRGQQVTLSCSPISGHRSVSWYQQTPGQGLQFLFEYFSETQRNKGNFPGRFSGRQFSNSRSEMNVSTLELGDSALYLCASSPIAGAGELFFGEGSRLTVL.

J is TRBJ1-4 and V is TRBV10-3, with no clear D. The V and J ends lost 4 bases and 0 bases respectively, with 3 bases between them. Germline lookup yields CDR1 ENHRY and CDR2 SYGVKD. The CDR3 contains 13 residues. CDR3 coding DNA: TGTGCCATCAGTGGGTCAACTAATGAAAAACTGTTTTTT. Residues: CAISGSTNEKLFF.

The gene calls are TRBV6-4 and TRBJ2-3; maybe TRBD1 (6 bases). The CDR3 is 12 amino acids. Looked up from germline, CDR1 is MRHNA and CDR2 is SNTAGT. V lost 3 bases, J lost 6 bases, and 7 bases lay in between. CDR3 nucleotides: TGTGCCAGCAGTGAACAGGGCGATACGCAGTATTTT. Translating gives CASSEQGDTQYF.

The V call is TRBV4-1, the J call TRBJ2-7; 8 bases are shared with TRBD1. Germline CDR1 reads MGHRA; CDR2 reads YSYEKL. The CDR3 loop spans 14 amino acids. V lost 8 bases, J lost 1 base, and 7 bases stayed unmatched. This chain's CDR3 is CASRTGLGSYEQYF. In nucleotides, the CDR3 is TGCGCCAGCCGGACAGGGTTGGGTTCCTACGAGCAGTACTTC.

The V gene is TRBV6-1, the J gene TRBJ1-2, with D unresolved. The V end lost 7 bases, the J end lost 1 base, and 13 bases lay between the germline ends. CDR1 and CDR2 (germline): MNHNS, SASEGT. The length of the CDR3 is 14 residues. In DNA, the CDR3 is TGTGCCAGCAAATCAAGGCCTTATAACTATGGCTACACCTTC. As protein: CASKSRPYNYGYTF.

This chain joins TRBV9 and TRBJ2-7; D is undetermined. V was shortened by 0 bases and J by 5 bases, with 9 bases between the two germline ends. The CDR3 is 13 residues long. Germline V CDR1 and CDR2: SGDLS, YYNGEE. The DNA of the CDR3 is TGTGCCAGCAGCGTAGAGGCCGGCAACGAGCAGTACTTC. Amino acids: CASSVEAGNEQYF.

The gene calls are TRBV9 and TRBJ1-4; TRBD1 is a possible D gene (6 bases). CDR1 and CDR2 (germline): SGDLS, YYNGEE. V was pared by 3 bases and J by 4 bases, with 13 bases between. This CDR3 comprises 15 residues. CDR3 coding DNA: TGTGCCAGCAGCGAGGGGACACCGTTTAATGAAAAACTGTTTTTT. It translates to CASSEGTPFNEKLFF.

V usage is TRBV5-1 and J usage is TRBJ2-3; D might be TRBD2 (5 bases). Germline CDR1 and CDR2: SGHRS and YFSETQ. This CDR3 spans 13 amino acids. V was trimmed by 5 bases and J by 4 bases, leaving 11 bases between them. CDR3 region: CASRVGGSDTQYF. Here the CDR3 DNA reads TGCGCCAGCAGGGTAGGAGGTTCAGATACGCAGTATTTT.

The CDR3 loop is CASSEFDEQYF. The CDR3 DNA sequence: TGTGCCAGCAGTGAATTCGACGAGCAGTACTTC. The J gene is TRBJ2-5, the V gene TRBV2, with D unclear. The J call may be faulty, since TRBJ2-7 better matches the DNA end. The CDR3 totals 11 residues. The germline V gene encodes CDR1 SNHLY and CDR2 FYNNEI.

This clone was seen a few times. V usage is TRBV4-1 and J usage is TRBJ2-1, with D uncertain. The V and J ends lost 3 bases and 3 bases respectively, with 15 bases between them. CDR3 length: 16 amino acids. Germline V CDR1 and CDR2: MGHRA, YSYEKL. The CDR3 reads CASSQQGTLFYNEQFF. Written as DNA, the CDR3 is TGCGCCAGCAGCCAGCAAGGAACCCTTTTCTACAATGAGCAGTTCTTC.

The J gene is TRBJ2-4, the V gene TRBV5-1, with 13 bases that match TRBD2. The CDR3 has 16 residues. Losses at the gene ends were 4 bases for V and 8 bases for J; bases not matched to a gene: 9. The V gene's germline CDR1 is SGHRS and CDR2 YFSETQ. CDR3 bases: TGCGCCAGCAGCCCTAGGACTAGCGGGAGTAGTGACATTCAGTACTTC. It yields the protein CASSPRTSGSSDIQYF.

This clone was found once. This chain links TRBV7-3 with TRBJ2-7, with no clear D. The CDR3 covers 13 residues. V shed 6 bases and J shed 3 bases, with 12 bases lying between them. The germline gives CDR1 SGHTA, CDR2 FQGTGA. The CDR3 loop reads CASSSRSLYEQYF. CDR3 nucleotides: TGTGCCAGCAGTTCTAGGTCCCTCTACGAGCAGTACTTC. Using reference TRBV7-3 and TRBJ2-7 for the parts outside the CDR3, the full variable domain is GAGVSQTPSNKVTEKGKYVELRCDPISGHTALYWYRQSLGQGPEFLIYFQGTGAADDSGLPNDRFFAVRPEGSVSTLKIQRTERGDSAVYLCASSSRSLYEQYFGPGTRLTVT.

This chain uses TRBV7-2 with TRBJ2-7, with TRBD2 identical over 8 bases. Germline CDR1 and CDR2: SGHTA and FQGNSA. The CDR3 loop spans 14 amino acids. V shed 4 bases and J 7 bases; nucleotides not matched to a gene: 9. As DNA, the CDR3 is TGTGCCAGCAGCTCTAGCGGGTCCTTCAGGGAGCAGTACTTC. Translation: CASSSSGSFREQYF.

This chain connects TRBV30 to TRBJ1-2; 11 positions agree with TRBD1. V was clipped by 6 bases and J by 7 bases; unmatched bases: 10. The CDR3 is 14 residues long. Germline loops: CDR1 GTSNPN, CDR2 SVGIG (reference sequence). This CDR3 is CACHGDRGFSGYTF. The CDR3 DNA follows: TGTGCCTGCCATGGGGACAGGGGGTTTAGTGGCTACACCTTC.

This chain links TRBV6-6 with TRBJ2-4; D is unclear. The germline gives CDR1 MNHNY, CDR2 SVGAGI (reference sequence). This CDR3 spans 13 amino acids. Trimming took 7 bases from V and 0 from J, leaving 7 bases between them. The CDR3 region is CASTTAAKNIQYF. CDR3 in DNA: TGTGCCAGCACAACAGCAGCCAAAAACATTCAGTACTTC.

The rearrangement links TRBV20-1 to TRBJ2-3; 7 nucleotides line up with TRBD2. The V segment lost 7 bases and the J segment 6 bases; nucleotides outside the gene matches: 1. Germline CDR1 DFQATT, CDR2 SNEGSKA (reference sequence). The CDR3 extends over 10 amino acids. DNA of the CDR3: TGCAGTGGCGGGAGCGATACGCAGTATTTT. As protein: CSGGSDTQYF.

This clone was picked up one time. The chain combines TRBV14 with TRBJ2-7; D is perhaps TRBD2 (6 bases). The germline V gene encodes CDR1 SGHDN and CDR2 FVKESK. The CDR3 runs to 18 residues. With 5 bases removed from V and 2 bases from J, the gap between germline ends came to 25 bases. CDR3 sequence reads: CASSFLPGGERRAYEQYF. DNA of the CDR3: TGTGCCAGCAGCTTTCTTCCCGGAGGGGAGCGGAGGGCCTACGAGCAGTACTTC.

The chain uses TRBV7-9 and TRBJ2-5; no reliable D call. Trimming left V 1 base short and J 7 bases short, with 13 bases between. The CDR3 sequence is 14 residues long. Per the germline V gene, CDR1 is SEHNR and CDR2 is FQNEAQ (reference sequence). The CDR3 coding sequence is TGTGCCAGCAGCTTAGTGTCAGACCTCGGGACCCAGTACTTC. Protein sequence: CASSLVSDLGTQYF.